This paragraph reports one T cell receptor beta chain. Antigen specificity is unknown. The data are from a study of T cell repertoires in ileal Crohn's disease. The wider study: About half of patients got postoperative therapy: around ten thiopurines, over 15 anti-TNF.

Germline V lookup: CDR1 SQVTM, CDR2 ANQGSEA. The CDR3 length is 15 residues. V was pared by 3 bases and J by 0 bases, with 12 bases between. Study results and limitations: Endoscopic recurrence occurred in every patient whose clonality exceeded 26.8%.

The repertoire was sequenced with immunoSEQ multiplex PCR; TCRdb's copy has only in-frame clones and lacks some. The sample has more than 9,000 clones, around 80% seen once. This TCR was sampled from an adult with Crohn's disease. The sequenced sample was ileal tissue. The J gene is TRBJ2-1, the V gene TRBV29-1, with D possibly being TRBD1 (5 bases). The CDR3 DNA reads TGCAGCGTTGATGCGACAGCGAACTCCTACAATGAGCAGTTCTTC. Protein product: CSVDATANSYNEQFF.